This T cell receptor beta chain was recovered during a study of T-cell memory formation after mild COVID-19. The V and J ends lost 6 bases and 3 bases respectively, with 8 bases between them. From germline, CDR1 is ENHRY and CDR2 SYGVKD. This CDR3 contains 12 residues. TCRdb processed the 5' RACE reads anew with MiXCR; each CDR3 protein has one entry. This sample has about 470,000 distinct CDR3 sequences, with about 20% found just once. Sequencing was performed on PBMCs or a T cell subset sorted from them (not recorded which). This receptor was identified in an adult woman who had mild COVID-19 (a few samples of this study predate the infection). Cell type and time point are not known. The chain couples TRBV10-3 to TRBJ1-1; no definite D call. The CDR3 is CAIRRRDTEAFF. The CDR3 coding sequence is TGTGCCATCAGGCGAAGGGACACTGAAGCTTTCTTT.